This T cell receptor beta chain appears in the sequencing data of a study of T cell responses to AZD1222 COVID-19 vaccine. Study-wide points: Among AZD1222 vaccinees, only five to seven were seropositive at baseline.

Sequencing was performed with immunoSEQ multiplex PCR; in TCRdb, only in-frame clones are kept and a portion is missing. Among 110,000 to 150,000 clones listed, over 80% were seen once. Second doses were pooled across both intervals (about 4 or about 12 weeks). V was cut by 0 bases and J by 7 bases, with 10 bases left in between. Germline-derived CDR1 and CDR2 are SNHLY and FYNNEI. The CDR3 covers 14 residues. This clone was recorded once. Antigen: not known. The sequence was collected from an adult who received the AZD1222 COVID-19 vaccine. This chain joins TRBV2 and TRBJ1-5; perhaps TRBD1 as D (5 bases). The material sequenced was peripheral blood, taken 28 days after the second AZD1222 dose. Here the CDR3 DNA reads TGTGCCAGCAGTGAAGCCAGGGTAGGCCAGCCCCAGCATTTT. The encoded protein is CASSEARVGQPQHF.